The 10 T cell receptor beta chains below all came from one sample that was sequenced in a study of cytomegalovirus exposure and HLA in healthy donors. PCR was performed using 60 Vbeta and 13 Jbeta primers. The data were produced by immunoSEQ multiplex PCR, yet TCRdb's version contains in-frame clones alone and is incomplete. The sample carries 150,000 to 250,000 clones, roughly four fifths recorded once. The sequencing input was PBMCs. All receptors come from a young man in good health and CMV-seronegative.

The chain employs TRBV21-1 and TRBJ1-1. TRBV21-1 is recorded as a pseudogene. The CDR3 consists of 14 residues. The CDR3 coding sequence is TGTGCCAGCAGCAAATATCCCGAACGAGCTGAAGCTTTCTTT. Its protein is CASSKYPERAEAFF.

CDR3 nucleotides: TGTGCCAGCAGCGTCCGGGACAGGGGGAACACTGAAGCTTTCTTT. It encodes CASSVRDRGNTEAFF. V and J are TRBV11-2 and TRBJ1-1; 10 nucleotides match TRBD1. The CDR3 loop spans 15 amino acids. The ends lost 5 bases at V and 1 base at J; junction bases unmatched: 4. Germline V gene sequence: CDR1 SGHAT, CDR2 FQNNGV.

The chain combines TRBV28 with TRBJ1-1; D remains unclear. The V end lost 4 bases, the J end lost 6 bases, and 15 bases lay between the germline ends. This CDR3 comprises 14 residues. In germline, CDR1 is MDHEN, CDR2 SYDVKM. CDR3 sequence (DNA): TGTGCCAGCAGTTCCGGACTAGGAAGCTCTGAAGCTTTCTTT. Protein: CASSSGLGSSEAFF.

This rearrangement joins TRBV9 to TRBJ1-3; maybe TRBD1 (5 bases). The CDR3 length is 14 residues. Trimming cost V 2 bases and J 5 bases, with 11 bases left between them. Germline CDR1 is SGDLS and CDR2 is YYNGEE. The CDR3 DNA is TGTGCCAGCAGCGTGGAGCAGGGCCGAAACACCATATATTTT. As protein: CASSVEQGRNTIYF.

The chain joins TRBV6-1 to TRBJ2-7; D not certain. V lost 11 bases and J 7 bases, leaving 21 bases between the germline ends. CDR1 and CDR2 from the germline V gene are MNHNS and SASEGT. The CDR3 totals 13 residues. The CDR3 DNA reads TGTGCCGCAGCGACCGACGTCGGCTTGGAGCAGTACTTC. Encoded protein: CAAATDVGLEQYF.

This chain joins TRBV4-1 and TRBJ2-4, with TRBD1 identical over 8 bases. CDR1 is MGHRA and CDR2 is YSYEKL in the germline V gene. The CDR3 contains 15 residues. Trimming removed 0 bases from V and 5 bases from J; junction bases left unmatched: 3. CDR3 in amino acids: CASSQDRGPQNIQYF. The CDR3 DNA sequence: TGCGCCAGCAGCCAAGACAGGGGGCCCCAAAACATTCAGTACTTC.

The CDR3 DNA reads TGCAGCGTTGAAGATTTCGTTTTGAAGGGGCTCCGTAGCAATCAGCCCCAGCATTTT. It yields the protein CSVEDFVLKGLRSNQPQHF. The V call is TRBV29-1, the J call TRBJ1-5; maybe TRBD1 (5 bases). V shed 0 bases and J shed 0 bases, with 21 bases lying between them. CDR1 is SQVTM, CDR2 ANQGSEA, per germline. The CDR3 covers 19 residues. The full variable domain, rest sourced from reference TRBV29-1 and TRBJ1-5, is SAVISQKPSRDICQRGTSLTIQCQVDSQVTMMFWYRQQPGQSLTLIATANQGSEATYESGFVIDKFPISRPNLTFSTLTVSNMSPEDSSIYLCSVEDFVLKGLRSNQPQHFGDGTRLSIL.

This clone has a single count. The V call is TRBV29-1, the J call TRBJ1-1; D is undetermined. The CDR3 has 13 residues. The germline V gene encodes CDR1 SQVTM and CDR2 ANQGSEA. Trimming stripped 4 bases from V and 4 bases from J, with 13 bases between. CDR3 DNA: TGCAGCGTTGCAGGCAGGCTTGGCACTGAAGCTTTCTTT. As protein: CSVAGRLGTEAFF.

This clone was seen only a few times. CDR3: CASTGGKSYNEQFF. CDR3 sequence (DNA): TGTGCCAGCACTGGAGGAAAGTCCTACAATGAGCAGTTCTTC. The chain is built from TRBV28 and TRBJ2-1, with D perhaps matching TRBD2 (5 bases). V was shortened by 7 bases and J by 1 base, with 11 bases between the two germline ends. Germline assignment: CDR1 MDHEN and CDR2 SYDVKM. The CDR3 spans 14 residues. The entire variable domain, with the rest obtained from reference TRBV28 and TRBJ2-1, is as follows: DVKVTQSSRYLVKRTGEKVFLECVQDMDHENMFWYRQDPGLGLRLIYFSYDVKMKEKGDIPEGYSVSREKKERFSLILESASTNQTSMYLCASTGGKSYNEQFFGPGTRLTVL.

The chain has TRBV6-4 and TRBJ2-3; weak D call: TRBD1 (6 bases). The CDR3 is 15 residues long. CDR1 MRHNA and CDR2 SNTAGT come from the germline V gene. V gave up 3 bases and J gave up 0 bases, with 10 bases separating them. The CDR3 nucleotides read TGTGCCAGCAGTGAAGACCAGGGGAGCACAGATACGCAGTATTTT. Translating gives CASSEDQGSTDTQYF.